The 12 T cell receptor beta chains below all came from one sample that was sequenced in a study of T-cell memory formation after mild COVID-19. TCRdb re-called the 5' RACE reads with MiXCR, one entry per CDR3 protein. The data contain 150,000 to 200,000 distinct CDR3 sequences, 11% of them singletons. Sequencing used PBMCs or a T cell subset sorted from them (not recorded which). The receptors were sampled from a man between 18 and 29 years old who had mild COVID-19 (a few samples of this study predate the infection). Cell type and time point are not known.

In its sample, this clonotype was seen a few times. The V call is TRBV5-1, the J call TRBJ1-2, with a possible D match to TRBD1 (6 bases). With 2 bases removed from V and 8 bases from J, the gap between germline ends came to 13 bases. Germline V gene lookup returns CDR1 SGHRS and CDR2 YFSETQ. The CDR3 runs 13 residues. CDR3 nucleotides: TGCGCCAGCAGCTTCGAACGACAGGACGGCTACACCTTC. This encodes CASSFERQDGYTF. Looking up the rest from reference TRBV5-1 and TRBJ1-2 gives the full variable domain: KAGVTQTPRYLIKTRGQQVTLSCSPISGHRSVSWYQQTPGQGLQFLFEYFSETQRNKGNFPGRFSGRQFSNSRSEMNVSTLELGDSALYLCASSFERQDGYTFGSGTRLTVV.

The genes are TRBV20-1 and TRBJ2-2, with TRBD2 identical over 7 bases. Germline-derived CDR1 and CDR2 are DFQATT and SNEGSKA (reference sequence). This CDR3 is 14 amino acids long. V was clipped by 1 base and J by 4 bases; unmatched bases: 3. CDR3 sequence reads: CSARAGGFTGELFF. The DNA of the CDR3 is TGCAGTGCTAGAGCCGGGGGGTTCACCGGGGAGCTGTTTTTT.

This clonotype was seen ten or more times. The rearrangement links TRBV28 to TRBJ2-3; 8 nucleotides align to TRBD1. The CDR3 has 16 amino acids. J was trimmed by 2 bases and V by 5 bases; bases with no gene match: 9. Germline lookup yields CDR1 MDHEN and CDR2 SYDVKM. CDR3 in amino acids: CASSTGQGLPTDTQYF. DNA for the CDR3: TGTGCCAGCAGTACAGGACAGGGCCTACCCACAGATACGCAGTATTTT.

The V call is TRBV6-5, the J call TRBJ2-7; D may be TRBD1 (5 bases). V gave up 5 bases and J gave up 6 bases, with 17 bases separating them. The CDR3 extends over 14 amino acids. Germline values: CDR1 MNHEY, CDR2 SVGAGI. The CDR3 sequence is CASSSTTARGEQYF. The CDR3 DNA reads TGTGCCAGCAGTAGCACTACCGCAAGGGGCGAGCAGTACTTC.

This clonotype was counted between two and nine times. At one end, the junction sequence differs from germline, possibly due to a read error. The V gene is TRBV12-3 or TRBV12-4, the J gene TRBJ2-1, with TRBD1 matching over 11 bases. CDR3 length: 14 amino acids. CDR3 residues: CASSIGQGANEQLF. The CDR3, as DNA: TGTGCCAGCAGTATAGGACAGGGGGCAAATGAGCAGTTATTC.

This chain links TRBV5-1 with TRBJ2-7; D remains ambiguous. The CDR3 runs to 12 residues. Germline V gene lookup returns CDR1 SGHRS and CDR2 YFSETQ. Trimming removed 4 bases at V and 3 bases at J, with 8 bases between. CDR3 protein: CASSQVGYEQYF. The DNA for the CDR3 is TGCGCCAGCAGCCAGGTGGGCTACGAGCAGTACTTC.

This clonotype was found a few times. The chain has TRBV27 and TRBJ2-5; D is possibly TRBD2 (5 bases). Per germline, CDR1 MNHEY and CDR2 SMNVEV (reference sequence). The V and J ends lost 3 bases and 5 bases respectively, with 13 bases between them. The CDR3 spans 14 residues. The CDR3 sequence is CASSFLGSEETQYF. CDR3 DNA: TGTGCCAGCAGTTTCCTGGGTAGCGAGGAGACCCAGTACTTC.

A note on this clonotype: A much larger clone sits a single nucleotide away, making a read error possible. The DNA of the CDR3 is TGTGCCAGCAGCTCGGGACAGGGCAGCACAGATACGCAGTATTTT. Its translation is CASSSGQGSTDTQYF. V usage is TRBV7-9 and J usage is TRBJ2-3; 9 positions match TRBD1. The CDR3 has 15 residues. After removal of 4 bases from V and 0 bases from J, the junction contained 2 bases not matched to a gene. Germline loops: CDR1 SEHNR, CDR2 FQNEAQ (reference sequence).

This clonotype was picked up many times. This chain links TRBV7-2 with TRBJ2-3; D uncertain. Trimming removed 5 bases at V and 2 bases at J, with 11 bases between. The CDR3 is made up of 14 amino acids. CDR1 and CDR2 (germline): SGHTA, FQGNSA. CDR3 loop: CASSHYRNTDTQYF. In DNA, the CDR3 is TGTGCCAGCAGCCATTATCGGAACACAGATACGCAGTATTTT.

Many counts were recorded for this clonotype. The genes are TRBV18 and TRBJ2-3, with 9 positions matching TRBD2. The CDR3 runs 16 residues. Unmatched junction bases numbered 7, after V lost 3 bases and J lost 3 bases. The germline CDR1 and CDR2 sequences are KGHSH and LQKENI. CDR3 DNA: TGTGCCAGCTCACCGCGGGGGGGCGCCGAGACAGATACGCAGTATTTT. Residues: CASSPRGGAETDTQYF. The full variable domain, in which reference TRBV18 and TRBJ2-3 provide the parts outside the CDR3, is NAGVMQNPRHLVRRRGQEARLRCSPMKGHSHVYWYRQLPEEGLKFMVYLQKENIIDESGMPKERFSAEFPKEGPSILRIQQVVRGDSAAYFCASSPRGGAETDTQYFGPGTRLTVL.

This clonotype was found a few times. The V call is TRBV20-1, the J call TRBJ1-5; 7 bases map to TRBD1. V lost 5 bases to trimming and J lost 5 bases; unmatched junction nucleotides: 9. Germline V CDR1 and CDR2: DFQATT, SNEGSKA (reference sequence). The CDR3 totals 14 residues. The CDR3 nucleotides read TGCAGTGCTCTTGCAGGGGGACCCCATCAGCCCCAGCATTTT. It yields the protein CSALAGGPHQPQHF.

This clonotype was found a few times. V is TRBV29-1 and J is TRBJ1-5, with TRBD1 matching over 9 bases. The ends lost 4 bases at V and 7 bases at J; junction bases unmatched: 5. Germline V lookup: CDR1 SQVTM, CDR2 ANQGSEA. The CDR3 totals 13 residues. The CDR3 sequence is CSVGQGEGQPQHF. CDR3 sequence (DNA): TGCAGCGTTGGACAGGGGGAGGGCCAGCCCCAGCATTTT.